This T cell receptor beta chain was retrieved from a study of cytomegalovirus exposure and HLA in healthy donors. Study-level points and caveats: According to an earlier analysis, most TCR beta V segments yielded productive rearrangements about 87% or about 30% of the time. Confirmation in vitro established that three CMV-associated chains were specific for CMV antigens.

The germline V gene has CDR1 SGHRS and CDR2 YFSETQ. Trimming removed 4 bases from V and 3 bases from J; junction bases left unmatched: 7. CDR3 length equals 15 residues. PCR used 60 Vbeta primers and 13 Jbeta primers. Repertoires were generated with immunoSEQ multiplex PCR, while TCRdb's copy carries only in-frame clones and drops some. The sample lists 100,000 to 150,000 clones, 80% occurring once. This clone was counted only a few times. Its matching antigen is unknown. The clonotype originates from a male donor in good health and CMV-seronegative. The specimen sequenced was PBMCs. The J gene is TRBJ2-1, the V gene TRBV5-1; 7 bases are a match to TRBD1. The CDR3 is CASSPGQTNYNEQFF. Written as DNA, the CDR3 is TGCGCCAGCAGCCCGGGACAGACCAACTACAATGAGCAGTTCTTC. The variable domain in full, completed from reference TRBV5-1 and TRBJ2-1, reads KAGVTQTPRYLIKTRGQQVTLSCSPISGHRSVSWYQQTPGQGLQFLFEYFSETQRNKGNFPGRFSGRQFSNSRSEMNVSTLELGDSALYLCASSPGQTNYNEQFFGPGTRLTVL.